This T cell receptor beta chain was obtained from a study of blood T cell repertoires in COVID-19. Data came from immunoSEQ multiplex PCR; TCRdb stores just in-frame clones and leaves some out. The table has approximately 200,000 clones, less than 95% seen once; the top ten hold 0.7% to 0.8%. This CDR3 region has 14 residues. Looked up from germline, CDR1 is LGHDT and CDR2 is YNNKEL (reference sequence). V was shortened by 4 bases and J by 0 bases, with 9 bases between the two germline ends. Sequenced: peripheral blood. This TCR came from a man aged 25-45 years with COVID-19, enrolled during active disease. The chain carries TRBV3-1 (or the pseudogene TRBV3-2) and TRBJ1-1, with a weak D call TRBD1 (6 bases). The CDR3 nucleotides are TGTGCCAGCAGCCGGGACAACATGAACACTGAAGCTTTCTTT. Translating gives CASSRDNMNTEAFF.